This record concerns one TCR beta chain sequence. The sample originates from a study of control samples from healthy donors and cancer patients. The trim removed 2 bases at V and 6 bases at J, leaving 8 bases unmatched. CDR3 size: 15 residues. The V gene's germline CDR1 is SEHNR and CDR2 FQNEAQ (reference sequence). Profiling relied on immunoSEQ multiplex PCR, and the TCRdb table lists in-frame clones only, not all of them. The table records over 150,000 clones, about 90% of them present only once. The sequence derives from a woman aged 40 to 50 in good health. What was sequenced was blood. The chain is built from TRBV7-9 and TRBJ1-1, with 8 positions matching TRBD1. The CDR3 spells CASSLQGARKAEAFF. The CDR3 nucleotides are TGTGCCAGCAGCTTACAGGGGGCCCGGAAGGCTGAAGCTTTCTTT.